This is a list of T cell receptor beta chains from one sample in a study of shared clonotypes between healthy human individuals. Sequenced by immunoSEQ multiplex PCR; TCRdb stores in-frame clones only, minus some. The sample has 2,500,000 or so clones; around 94% are singletons. Sequencing was carried out using naive CD4+ T cells sorted from blood. The receptors originated from a man younger than 35 in good health. The CDR3 runs from the conserved cysteine through the conserved F or W. A D gene is named only where the DNA matches it firmly. Size tells how often a clone was seen (once, few, many) or the class of an expanded clone, and some rows leave it out.

>TRBJ1-6|.|TRBV6-6|TRBD1
TGTGCCACCCTAGGACAGGCCAGAAATTCACCCCTCCACTTT
CATLGQARNSPLHF
>TRBJ1-2|few|TRBV30|.
TGTGCCTGGAGTGTACTGGGAAAAGGCTATGGCTACACCTTC
CAWSVLGKGYGYTF
>TRBJ2-5|.|TRBV11-3|TRBD1
TGTGCCAGCAGCCCGGGGGACAGGGGACAGGAGACCCAGTACTTC
CASSPGDRGQETQYF
>TRBJ1-1|.|TRBV10-3|.
TGTGCCATCAGGAAGGGCACTGAAGCTTTCTTT
CAIRKGTEAFF
>TRBJ1-2|.|TRBV10-3|TRBD1
TGTGCCTCCTCTGGACAGGGGGCAGTCTATGGCTACACCTTC
CASSGQGAVYGYTF
>TRBJ1-6|.|TRBV6-5|TRBD1
TGTGCCAGCAGTTCGGACAGGGAAAGAGGTTCACCCCTCCACTTT
CASSSDRERGSPLHF
>TRBJ1-1|.|TRBV30|.
TGTGCCTGGAAGCCGGGCCCCGGGGGCACTGAAGCTTTCTTT
CAWKPGPGGTEAFF
>TRBJ2-1|.|TRBV10-3|TRBD2
TGTGCCATCAGGCCGGGACTAGAGGGTCATGAGCAGTTCTTC
CAIRPGLEGHEQFF
>TRBJ1-6|.|TRBV4-2|.
TGTGCCAGCAGCCCTCGGACAACTTCATATAATTCACCCCTCCACTTT
CASSPRTTSYNSPLHF
>TRBJ2-1|.|TRBV5-1|.
TGCGCCAGCAGCTTGGTATCGGCGGGTCAGCAGTTCTTC
CASSLVSAGQQFF
>TRBJ2-2|.|TRBV2|TRBD2
TGTGCCAGCAGGTTACTAGCGGGAGGGCACACCGGGGAGCTGTTTTTT
CASRLLAGGHTGELFF
>TRBJ1-2|.|TRBV10-3|TRBD1
TGTGCCATCAGTGAAGGACAGGGTTTTGGCTACACCTTC
CAISEGQGFGYTF
>TRBJ1-5|.|TRBV6-1|TRBD1
TGTGCCAGCAGTGGGACAGGGGTAATGGTTTATAGCAATCAGCCCCAGCATTTT
CASSGTGVMVYSNQPQHF
>TRBJ2-5|.|TRBV28|TRBD2
TGTGCCACCAGGACTAGCGGGGGGGCGGAGACCCAGTACTTC
CATRTSGGAETQYF
>TRBJ2-7|.|TRBV6-1|.
TGTGCCAGCAGTGAAGCGCGCGGGAACAGGGCTTACGAGCAGTACTTC
CASSEARGNRAYEQYF
>TRBJ2-2|.|TRBV7-2|TRBD2
TGTGCCAGCAGCGGCACCGGGACTAGCTTTGACACCGGGGAGCTGTTTTTT
CASSGTGTSFDTGELFF
>TRBJ2-3|.|TRBV28|TRBD1
TGTGCCAGCAGTTTAAGAGGGGGCCAAGATACGCAGTATTTT
CASSLRGGQDTQYF
>TRBJ2-7|.|TRBV5-1|.
TGCGCCAGCAGCGCCGGACAGTCCTACGAGCAGTACTTC
CASSAGQSYEQYF
>TRBJ2-1|.|TRBV5-6|TRBD2
TGTGCCAGCAGCTTCGCGGGAGGGCCGTACAATGAGCAGTTCTTC
CASSFAGGPYNEQFF
>TRBJ1-1|.|TRBV2|.
TGTGCCAGCCATAGAGAATGGAACACTGAAGCTTTCTTT
CASHREWNTEAFF
>TRBJ2-5|.|TRBV6-5|TRBD1
TGTGCCAGCAGTTACTTGACAGGGGAAGAGACCCAGTACTTC
CASSYLTGEETQYF
>TRBJ2-2|.|TRBV6-5|.
TGTGCCAGCTCTCAGAACACCGGGGAGCTGTTTTTT
CASSQNTGELFF
>TRBJ1-6|.|TRBV14|.
TGTGCCAGCAGCCAAGTAGGGGTTCGATCACCCCCCCACTTT
CASSQVGVRSPPHF
>TRBJ2-7|.|TRBV10-1|.
TGCGCCAGCAGTGGACCAACCTACGAGCAGTACTTC
CASSGPTYEQYF
>TRBJ1-2|.|TRBV5-1|.
TGCGCCAGCAACAGGGACACCTTAAACTATGGCTACACCTTC
CASNRDTLNYGYTF
>TRBJ2-1|.|TRBV7-9|.
TGTGCCAGCAGCCCTCTACGACTAAGCTCCTACAATGAGCAGTTCTTC
CASSPLRLSSYNEQFF
>TRBJ1-2|.|TRBV7-2|.
TGTGCCAGCAGCTTAGCGTCGGGGCAGAACTATGGCTACACCTTC
CASSLASGQNYGYTF
>TRBJ1-4|.|TRBV4-1|TRBD1
TGCGCCAGCAGCCAAGGCAGAGCAAGGGGGCTCTTAGAAAAACTGTTTTTT
CASSQGRARGLLEKLFF
>TRBJ2-2|.|TRBV5-1|.
TGCGCCAGCAGCTTGGGCCGTTCCCGGGCGAACACCGGGGAGCTGTTTTTT
CASSLGRSRANTGELFF
>TRBJ2-5|once|TRBV25-1|.
TGTGCCAGCAGTGAAGGGGGGCTCGGGGAGACCCAGTACTTC
CASSEGGLGETQYF
>TRBJ1-3|.|TRBV10-3|.
TGTGCCATCTCTTCGGCGGGGCAGAAGAGTGGAAACACCATATATTTT
CAISSAGQKSGNTIYF
>TRBJ1-1|.|TRBV6-5|TRBD1
TGTGCCAGCAGTTATAATGTCAGGGGGCTCACTGAAGCTTTCTTT
CASSYNVRGLTEAFF
>TRBJ2-5|once|TRBV11-3|TRBD2
TGTGCCAGCAGCTTAGTAGCGGGGGGTTACCAAGAGACCCAGTACTTC
CASSLVAGGYQETQYF
>TRBJ2-3|once|TRBV18|.
TGTGCCAGCTCGGAACTAGGGGCAGATACGCAGTATTTT
CASSELGADTQYF
>TRBJ1-2|few|TRBV30|.
TGTGCCTGGAGTCCAGCCGGGGTGGGAGGCTACACCTTC
CAWSPAGVGGYTF
>TRBJ2-7|.|TRBV30|.
TGTGCCTGGAGTGTCCCGGGTTTCGGGCAGTACTTC
CAWSVPGFGQYF
>TRBJ2-3|.|TRBV7-2|TRBD1
TGTGCCAGCAGCTTGGCCGGGACAGGGTGGGCAGATACGCAGTATTTT
CASSLAGTGWADTQYF
>TRBJ2-7|.|TRBV11-3|TRBD2
TGTGCCAGCTCCCGGGGGGGCGGTACGATCGAGCAGTACTTC
CASSRGGGTIEQYF
>TRBJ2-7|.|TRBV28|.
TGTGCCAGCAGTTTACCCACAGGTACCTACGAGCAGTACTTC
CASSLPTGTYEQYF
>TRBJ2-7|.|TRBV6-1|.
TGTGCCAGCAGTGAAAACCGGGGAGGCAACGAGCAGTACTTC
CASSENRGGNEQYF
>TRBJ2-1|.|TRBV18|.
TGTGCCAGCTCACTAGGGGCAGATAATGAGCAGTTCTTC
CASSLGADNEQFF
>TRBJ2-2|.|TRBV5-4|TRBD1
TGTGCCAGCAGCCCCCTTAGACAGGGCGGGAACACCGGGGAGCTGTTTTTT
CASSPLRQGGNTGELFF
>TRBJ1-2|.|TRBV30|.
TGTGCCTGGAGTAACCGGGGTACCGAGGGCTACACCTTC
CAWSNRGTEGYTF
>TRBJ1-2|.|TRBV28|.
TGTGCCAGCAGTGGGGGGACACTTGGGTACTATGGCTACACCTTC
CASSGGTLGYYGYTF
>TRBJ1-1|.|TRBV28|.
TGTGCCAGCAGTAGTTTTCCACCGGCCCCGGGAACTGAAGCTTTCTTT
CASSSFPPAPGTEAFF